This T cell receptor beta chain was identified in a study of blood T cell repertoires in COVID-19. Background on the study: PBMCs, B-cell-depleted T cells, or T cells were the source of the cDNA or gDNA that made up the material.

Clones were sequenced by immunoSEQ multiplex PCR, and TCRdb holds only the in-frame ones, with some missing. The sample has under 200,000 clones; about nine tenths are singletons. The germline CDR1 and CDR2 sequences are SGDLS and YYNGEE. The CDR3 covers 15 residues. With V trimmed by 0 bases and J by 5 bases, 4 bases remained unmatched. This clonotype was obtained from a man between 18 and 29 years old with acute or convalescent COVID-19. V and J are TRBV9 and TRBJ1-2, with 10 bases fitting TRBD1. Sample: peripheral blood. CDR3 in DNA: TGTGCCAGCAGCGTAGATGGGACAGGGGTATATGGCTACACCTTC. It translates to CASSVDGTGVYGYTF.